This record covers a single T cell receptor (beta chain). Clones were read by immunoSEQ multiplex PCR, and TCRdb kept only the in-frame ones, dropping some. The sample lists 550,000 to 650,000 clones; 95% to 97% were seen once. The source of the sample is a study of shared clonotypes between healthy human individuals. Across the study: Three CD4 naive, three CD4 memory, two CD8 naive and one CD8 memory plate were used per donor.

Trimming removed 4 bases at V and 0 bases at J, with 11 bases between. CDR1 and CDR2 from the germline V gene are MRHNA and SNTAGT. This CDR3 is built from 15 residues. Naive CD8 cells lacked CD45RO, underwent positive selection for CCR7 and left out terminally differentiated effector memory CD45RA+ cells. The clonotype comes from a woman in her 30s in good health. The source material was naive CD8+ T cells sorted from blood. This chain uses TRBV6-4 with TRBJ2-3, with TRBD1 as a possible D gene (5 bases). For the CDR3, the DNA is TGTGCCAGCAGTGTACGACAGCCTAGCACAGATACGCAGTATTTT. Its translation is CASSVRQPSTDTQYF.